One sample yielded the 5 T cell receptor beta chains listed below, sequenced in a study of monozygotic twins with inflammatory bowel disease. Reanalyzing the 5' RACE reads, TCRdb keeps one entry per CDR3 protein, without DNA. The sample has about 380,000 distinct CDR3 sequences. The material sequenced was blood. These TCRs come from a human donor with ulcerative colitis or Crohn's disease, or a healthy co-twin of an affected twin (not recorded which).

This chain joins TRBV27 and TRBJ1-1; TCRdb's D gene call, TRBD1, goes unchecked for lack of DNA. This CDR3 contains 14 residues. Germline CDR1 is MNHEY and CDR2 is SMNVEV (reference sequence). CDR3 region: CASSLGGRVAEAFF.

The V and J genes are TRBV10-3 and TRBJ2-3; TCRdb designates TRBD2, a call that cannot be tested without DNA. The CDR3 is made up of 16 amino acids. Germline lookup yields CDR1 ENHRY and CDR2 SYGVKD. CDR3 sequence reads: CAISEGLAEYTDTQYF.

The CDR3 protein is CASSHPEGTQYF. The V call is TRBV4-1, the J call TRBJ2-3; the D call from TCRdb, TRBD2, cannot be confirmed without DNA. This CDR3 spans 12 amino acids. Germline V CDR1 and CDR2: MGHRA, YSYEKL.

The gene calls are TRBV9 and TRBJ1-5; no DNA is available, so the TRBD1 call from TCRdb remains unchecked. Germline lookup yields CDR1 SGDLS and CDR2 YYNGEE. The CDR3 has 15 residues. The CDR3 loop is CASSAQYRGNQPQHF.

The V gene is TRBV4-3, the J gene TRBJ2-7; lacking DNA, the TRBD1 call made by TCRdb goes unchecked. The CDR3 spans 16 residues. CDR1 and CDR2 (germline): LGHNA, YSLEER. CDR3 loop: CASSQEGTGLSYEQYF.